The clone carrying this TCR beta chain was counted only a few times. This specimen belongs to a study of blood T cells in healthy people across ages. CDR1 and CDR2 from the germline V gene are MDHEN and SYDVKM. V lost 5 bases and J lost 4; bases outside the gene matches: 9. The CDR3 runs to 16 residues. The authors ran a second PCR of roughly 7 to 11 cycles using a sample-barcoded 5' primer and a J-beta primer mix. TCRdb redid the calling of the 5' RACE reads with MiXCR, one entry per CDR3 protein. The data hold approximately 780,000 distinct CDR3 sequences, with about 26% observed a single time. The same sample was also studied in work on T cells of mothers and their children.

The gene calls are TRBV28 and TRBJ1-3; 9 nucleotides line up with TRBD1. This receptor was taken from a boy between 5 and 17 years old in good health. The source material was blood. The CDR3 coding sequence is TGTGCCAGCAGTGGGTCGGGACAGGGTGAAGGAAACACCATATATTTT. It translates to CASSGSGQGEGNTIYF.